The rows below give T cell receptor beta chains drawn from one sample of a study of blood T cell repertoires in COVID-19. Assay used: immunoSEQ multiplex PCR; TCRdb lists only in-frame clones, some missing. Of 200,000 to 250,000 clones listed, approximately 85% are singletons. The sequencing sample was made of peripheral blood. The receptors originated from a woman aged 70-85 years with COVID-19, enrolled during active disease. CDR3s include the opening cysteine and the closing phenylalanine or tryptophan. The D gene is left open where the match is weak. Only part of the rows carry a size: once, few, many, or a class if the clone is expanded.

NA TRBJ2-2 TRBD1 TRBV9 TGTGCCAGCAGCGTCTACAGGGGGGATCACACCGGGGAGCTGTTTTTT CASSVYRGDHTGELFF
NA TRBJ2-2 NA TRBV4-3 TGCGCCAGCAGCCAAGATACCGCAGGGCTGAACACCGGGGAGCTGTTTTTT CASSQDTAGLNTGELFF
NA TRBJ2-7 TRBD2 TRBV30 TGTGCCTGGGGGGGGACTAGCGGGAGTATATACGAGCAGTACTTC CAWGGTSGSIYEQYF
once TRBJ1-1 NA TRBV5-1 TGCGCCAGCAGCCCAGGTCTTAACACTGAAGCTTTCTTT CASSPGLNTEAFF
NA TRBJ2-7 NA TRBV9 TGTGCCAGCTCGGGACTCCTTACCTCCGAGCAGTACTTC CASSGLLTSEQYF
NA TRBJ2-5 TRBD2 TRBV7-9 TGTGCCAGCAGCTTTGTTGGCGGGAGGGCCGGCCGAGAGACCCAGTACTTC CASSFVGGRAGRETQYF
NA TRBJ1-5 TRBD1 TRBV19 TGTGCCAGTAGTCGACAGGGGGCGGAATCAAATCAGCCCCAGCATTTT CASSRQGAESNQPQHF
NA TRBJ2-2 NA TRBV2 TGTGCCAGCAGTGTTGACAGAGGGAACACCGGGGAGCTGTTTTTT CASSVDRGNTGELFF
NA TRBJ2-5 TRBD1 TRBV5-6 TGTGCCAGCAGCTTGGGAGGGACAGAGTATTTCCAAGAGACCCAGTACTTC CASSLGGTEYFQETQYF
NA TRBJ1-6 NA TRBV7-3 TGTGCCAGCAGCTTGCAAGGGGATTCACCCCTCCACTTT CASSLQGDSPLHF
NA TRBJ2-7 TRBD1 TRBV10-3 TGTGCCATCAGGGACATAACAGGGGTCGAGCAGTACTTC CAIRDITGVEQYF